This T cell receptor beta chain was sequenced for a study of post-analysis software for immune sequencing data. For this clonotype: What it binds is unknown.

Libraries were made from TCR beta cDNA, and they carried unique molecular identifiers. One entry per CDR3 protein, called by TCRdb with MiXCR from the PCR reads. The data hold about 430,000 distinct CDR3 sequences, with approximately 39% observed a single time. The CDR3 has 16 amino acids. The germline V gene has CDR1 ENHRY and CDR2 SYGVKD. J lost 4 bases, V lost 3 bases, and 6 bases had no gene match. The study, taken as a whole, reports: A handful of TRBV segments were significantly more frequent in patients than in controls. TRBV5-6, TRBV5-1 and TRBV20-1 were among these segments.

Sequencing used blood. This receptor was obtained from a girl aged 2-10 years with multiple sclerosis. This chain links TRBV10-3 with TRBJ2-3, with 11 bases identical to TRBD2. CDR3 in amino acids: CAISELLAGVSDTQYF. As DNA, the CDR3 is TGTGCCATCAGTGAATTACTAGCGGGAGTGTCAGATACGCAGTATTTT.